The 23 T cell receptor beta chains presented below share a single source sample, sequenced in a study of blood T cell repertoires in COVID-19. Some clones are missing from TCRdb's copy, which holds only in-frame ones; the method was immunoSEQ multiplex PCR. The sample has some 330,000 clones; approximately 88% are singletons. Sequencing was done on a sample of peripheral blood. The receptors originated from a woman between 50 and 59 years old with active or convalescent COVID-19.

This clone has a handful of counts. J is TRBJ2-2 and V is TRBV12-3 or TRBV12-4; 7 bases fit TRBD2. With 6 bases clipped from V and 5 bases from J, the junction kept 3 bases outside the gene matches. CDR3 length equals 13 residues. The CDR3 sequence: CASRSGGTGELFF. In DNA, the CDR3 is TGTGCCAGCAGGTCGGGAGGAACCGGGGAGCTGTTTTTT.

J is TRBJ2-3 and V is TRBV5-1; D not resolved. Germline CDR1 and CDR2: SGHRS and YFSETQ. V lost 0 bases and J lost 1, with 12 bases in between. The CDR3 contains 16 residues. CDR3 loop: CASSLAVPYGTDTQYF. The CDR3, as DNA: TGCGCCAGCAGCTTGGCGGTGCCTTACGGCACAGATACGCAGTATTTT.

The count of this clone is one. The chain links TRBV27 to TRBJ1-6, with D possibly matching TRBD1 (5 bases). V was cut by 4 bases and J by 9 bases, with 10 bases left in between. The germline gives CDR1 MNHEY, CDR2 SMNVEV (reference sequence). The CDR3 is 13 residues long. The CDR3 is CASSSLGGSPLHF. The CDR3 bases are TGTGCCAGCAGTTCCTTGGGGGGTTCACCCCTCCACTTT.

This clone was counted a few times. The chain couples TRBV19 to TRBJ1-2; D not certain. V shed 1 base and J shed 7 bases, with 13 bases lying between them. Germline values: CDR1 LNHDA, CDR2 SQIVND (reference sequence). This CDR3 region has 14 residues. The DNA of the CDR3 is TGTGCCAGTAGTATAGTAACAGCCACCTTTGGCTACACCTTC. Amino acid sequence: CASSIVTATFGYTF.

This rearrangement joins TRBV27 to TRBJ2-7; D possibly corresponds to TRBD1 (5 bases). This CDR3 has 17 residues. Per the germline V gene, CDR1 is MNHEY and CDR2 is SMNVEV (reference sequence). Trimming shortened V by 2 bases and J by 4 bases, and 21 bases separated the two germline ends. The CDR3 bases are TGTGCCAGCAGTTTAGTCGTCAGTGGAACAGGAACATACGAGCAGTACTTC. This translates into CASSLVVSGTGTYEQYF.

The chain employs TRBV6-5 and TRBJ2-3, with D unresolved. Germline values: CDR1 MNHEY, CDR2 SVGAGI. V was pared by 7 bases and J by 4 bases, with 6 bases between. There are 11 residues in the CDR3. This CDR3 is CASTEADTQYF. The CDR3 nucleotides read TGTGCCAGCACCGAGGCAGATACGCAGTATTTT.

This clone showed up just a few times. This rearrangement joins TRBV7-2 to TRBJ1-1; 9 nucleotides line up with TRBD1. Germline-derived CDR1 and CDR2 are SGHTA and FQGNSA. The ends lost 5 bases at V and 8 bases at J; junction bases unmatched: 6. The CDR3 totals 13 residues. DNA for the CDR3: TGTGCCAGCAGCCCACCCGACAGGGGGGAAGCTTTCTTT. This sequence encodes CASSPPDRGEAFF.

The chain carries TRBV5-1 and TRBJ1-4; D gene unclear. Looked up from germline, CDR1 is SGHRS and CDR2 is YFSETQ. The CDR3 is made up of 19 amino acids. V lost 0 bases and J lost 0, with 18 bases in between. CDR3 coding DNA: TGCGCCAGCAGCTTGGGTGCAGGTCCCCGGGGTACAACTAATGAAAAACTGTTTTTT. Its translation is CASSLGAGPRGTTNEKLFF.

This chain connects TRBV19 to TRBJ1-3, with D possibly matching TRBD1 (5 bases). Trimming stripped 7 bases from V and 2 bases from J, with 12 bases between. CDR1 and CDR2 from the germline V gene are LNHDA and SQIVND (reference sequence). This CDR3 region has 14 residues. In DNA form, the CDR3 reads TGTGCCAGTACCCCGGGGGGGGCTGGAAACACCATATATTTT. Translation: CASTPGGAGNTIYF.

The chain combines TRBV18 with TRBJ1-5; unclear D gene. The CDR3 is made up of 15 amino acids. The germline V gene encodes CDR1 KGHSH and CDR2 LQKENI. Between the trimmed V and J ends, which lost 5 bases and 4 bases, there was a span of 15 bases. In nucleotides, the CDR3 is TGTGCCAGCTCATCTGGAGTACCGGGTAATCAGCCCCAGCATTTT. It yields the protein CASSSGVPGNQPQHF.

The J gene is TRBJ2-3, the V gene TRBV13; 10 bases fit TRBD2. CDR1 is PRHDT, CDR2 FYEKMQ, per germline (reference sequence). The CDR3 extends over 15 amino acids. J was trimmed by 8 bases and V by 1 base; bases with no gene match: 6. Here the CDR3 reads CASSLASLAGATQYF. In DNA, the CDR3 is TGTGCCAGCAGCTTAGCTAGTCTAGCGGGGGCTACGCAGTATTTT.

The genes are TRBV6-2 or TRBV6-3 and TRBJ1-6; perhaps TRBD1 as D (6 bases). The V and J ends lost 6 bases and 7 bases respectively, with 16 bases between them. The CDR3 totals 15 residues. Germline assignment: CDR1 MNHEY and CDR2 SVGEGT. CDR3 nucleotides: TGTGCCAGCAGCTTCCTCGGGGGGCCAAATTCACCCCTCCACTTT. Translating it yields CASSFLGGPNSPLHF.

V usage is TRBV7-8 and J usage is TRBJ2-7; 7 nucleotides match TRBD2. CDR1 and CDR2 (germline): SGHVS, FQNEAQ. The junction had 2 bases not matched to a gene; V was cut back by 5 bases and J by 4 bases. CDR3 length equals 12 residues. This CDR3 reads CASSVGGYEQYF. CDR3 nucleotides: TGTGCCAGCAGCGTCGGGGGGTACGAGCAGTACTTC.

The chain uses TRBV4-3 and TRBJ1-2; 8 bases line up with TRBD1. The CDR3 sequence is 16 residues long. Germline CDR1 is LGHNA and CDR2 is YSLEER. The V gene end was trimmed by 0 bases and the J gene end by 3 bases; junction bases not matched to a gene: 6. CDR3 region: CASSQDPRGRDYGYTF. DNA of the CDR3: TGCGCCAGCAGCCAAGATCCCAGGGGGCGAGACTATGGCTACACCTTC.

The chain carries TRBV9 and TRBJ1-1; D remains ambiguous. Trimming took off 0 bases at V and 5 bases at J, with 11 bases between the two ends. Germline V gene sequence: CDR1 SGDLS, CDR2 YYNGEE. The CDR3 loop spans 14 amino acids. The chain's CDR3 is CASSVVAPGTEAFF. DNA for the CDR3: TGTGCCAGCAGCGTAGTCGCACCGGGAACTGAAGCTTTCTTT.

The chain has TRBV9 and TRBJ2-1; 10 bases align to TRBD2. The CDR3 consists of 16 residues. CDR1 SGDLS and CDR2 YYNGEE come from the germline V gene. V gave up 5 bases and J gave up 0 bases; unmatched junction bases: 5. The DNA for the CDR3 is TGTGCCAGCAGTCTAGCGGGGGCCTACTCCTACAATGAGCAGTTCTTC. Translating it yields CASSLAGAYSYNEQFF.

V usage is TRBV7-8 and J usage is TRBJ2-5; no definite D call. Germline CDR1 SGHVS, CDR2 FQNEAQ. This CDR3 is built from 13 residues. V dropped 5 bases and J dropped 2 bases, with 9 bases sitting between them. In nucleotides, the CDR3 is TGTGCCAGCAGCCTTGTCCGGCAAGAGACCCAGTACTTC. Amino acid sequence: CASSLVRQETQYF. Variable domain in full (rest from reference TRBV7-8 and TRBJ2-5): GAGVSQSPRYKVAKRGQDVALRCDPISGHVSLFWYQQALGQGPEFLTYFQNEAQLDKSGLPSDRFFAERPEGSVSTLKIQRTQQEDSAVYLCASSLVRQETQYFGPGTRLLVL.

The rearrangement uses TRBV7-8 and TRBJ2-2, with 8 bases matching TRBD2. The CDR3 consists of 18 residues. The junction had 18 bases not matched to a gene; V was cut back by 5 bases and J by 7 bases. Germline V gene data show CDR1 as SGHVS and CDR2 as FQNEAQ. CDR3 nucleotides: TGTGCCAGCAGCCTCGGGGGGGGAGCTCGGGTTCTATTCGGGGAGCTGTTTTTT. This codes for CASSLGGGARVLFGELFF.

This clone has just one count. V gene TRBV5-5 combines with J gene TRBJ2-7; 7 positions agree with TRBD2. Germline loops: CDR1 SGHKS, CDR2 YYEKEE (reference sequence). There are 16 residues in the CDR3. J was trimmed by 2 bases and V by 2 bases; bases with no gene match: 10. The CDR3 reads CASSFGGAGRTYEQYF. The CDR3 bases are TGTGCCAGCAGCTTTGGAGGAGCCGGGAGGACCTACGAGCAGTACTTC.

The rearrangement links TRBV30 to TRBJ1-5; the match to TRBD1 covers 9 bases. Germline trimming cut 3 bases from V and 4 bases from J; bases unmatched to any gene: 7. This CDR3 region has 15 residues. Germline lookup yields CDR1 GTSNPN and CDR2 SVGIG (reference sequence). The CDR3 nucleotides read TGTGCCTGGAGCGTACAGGGGGCCTTTAATCAGCCCCAGCATTTT. This translates into CAWSVQGAFNQPQHF.

The chain couples TRBV10-3 to TRBJ1-3, with a weak D call TRBD1 (5 bases). Germline lookup yields CDR1 ENHRY and CDR2 SYGVKD. V was pared by 3 bases and J by 0 bases, with 12 bases between. The CDR3 has 16 residues. The CDR3 region has the DNA TGTGCCATCAGTGAAGGGGTAAGGAACTCTGGAAACACCATATATTTT. It encodes CAISEGVRNSGNTIYF.

V is TRBV6-2 or TRBV6-3 and J is TRBJ1-1; D not resolved. Germline lookup yields CDR1 MNHEY and CDR2 SVGEGT. The CDR3 contains 15 residues. The germline V and J ends were trimmed by 2 bases and 3 bases, with 13 bases remaining between them. The CDR3 DNA reads as TGTGCCAGCAGTTACCAAGGAGGGTTGGACACTGAAGCTTTCTTT. Protein product: CASSYQGGLDTEAFF.

The rearrangement links TRBV7-3 to TRBJ2-3; 11 bases are shared with TRBD2. The V and J ends lost 5 bases and 5 bases, in that order; junction bases with no gene match: 9. The CDR3 has 16 residues. In germline, CDR1 is SGHTA, CDR2 FQGTGA. The CDR3 is CASSNGLAGGIDTQYF. In DNA form, the CDR3 reads TGTGCCAGCAGCAACGGGCTAGCGGGAGGAATAGATACGCAGTATTTT.